This entry lists 21 T cell receptor beta chains sequenced from one sample in a study of blood T cell repertoires in COVID-19. Using immunoSEQ multiplex PCR, the repertoire was profiled, and TCRdb retains in-frame clones only, with some absent. The sample has 200,000 to 250,000 clones, about 90% seen once. The sample comprised PBMCs or T cells enriched from blood (not recorded which). The origin of the receptors is a man younger than 40 who had been exposed to COVID-19.

The V gene is TRBV28, the J gene TRBJ1-2, with D possibly being TRBD1 (5 bases). V was shortened by 4 bases and J by 2 bases, with 8 bases between the two germline ends. There are 13 residues in the CDR3. CDR1 is MDHEN, CDR2 SYDVKM, per germline. The DNA of the CDR3 is TGTGCCAGCAGTTCCCCAGGGAACTATGGCTACACCTTC. Encoded protein: CASSSPGNYGYTF.

This rearrangement joins TRBV2 to TRBJ2-5; D might be TRBD2 (6 bases). V was pared by 1 base and J by 5 bases, with 14 bases between. The CDR3 consists of 15 residues. Per germline, CDR1 SNHLY and CDR2 FYNNEI. The CDR3 region is CASSEDAGTGETQYF. The DNA for the CDR3 is TGTGCCAGCAGTGAAGACGCGGGGACGGGGGAGACCCAGTACTTC.

This chain joins TRBV5-1 and TRBJ1-3; D gene ambiguous. V was shortened by 5 bases and J by 0 bases, with 9 bases between the two germline ends. Per germline, CDR1 SGHRS and CDR2 YFSETQ. The length of the CDR3 is 14 residues. The CDR3 nucleotides read TGCGCCAGCAGTTACCCGAGCTCTGGAAACACCATATATTTT. It specifies CASSYPSSGNTIYF. Full variable domain (outside the CDR3, taken from reference TRBV5-1 and TRBJ1-3): KAGVTQTPRYLIKTRGQQVTLSCSPISGHRSVSWYQQTPGQGLQFLFEYFSETQRNKGNFPGRFSGRQFSNSRSEMNVSTLELGDSALYLCASSYPSSGNTIYFGEGSWLTVV.

The chain recombines TRBV6-5 with TRBJ1-3; 8 bases fit TRBD1. From germline, CDR1 is MNHEY and CDR2 SVGAGI. CDR3 length: 15 amino acids. With 6 bases clipped from V and 2 bases from J, the junction kept 6 bases outside the gene matches. For the CDR3, the DNA is TGTGCCAGCAGACATACAGGGGGTACTGGAAACACCATATATTTT. Translating it yields CASRHTGGTGNTIYF.

V and J are TRBV10-2 and TRBJ1-4; the D is unclear. The ends were cut back, 8 bases at V and 8 bases at J, with 15 bases in the middle. The CDR3 has 13 residues. Per the germline V gene, CDR1 is WSHSY and CDR2 is SAAADI. The CDR3 bases are TGCGCCAGCTCAGAGAGGGAGGGCGAAAAACTGTTTTTT. Translated, it gives CASSEREGEKLFF.

This chain links TRBV27 with TRBJ1-6, with TRBD1 matching 7 bases. Per germline, CDR1 MNHEY and CDR2 SMNVEV (reference sequence). The J segment lost 9 bases and the V segment lost 3 bases, leaving 5 bases of the junction unmatched. The CDR3 loop spans 14 amino acids. CDR3 coding DNA: TGTGCCAGCAGTTTCTTAGGGGACAGTTCACCCCTCCACTTT. This gives the protein CASSFLGDSSPLHF.

The genes are TRBV7-9 and TRBJ2-2; 8 bases line up with TRBD2. Germline V gene sequence: CDR1 SEHNR, CDR2 FQNEAQ (reference sequence). The V gene end was trimmed by 5 bases and the J gene end by 0 bases; junction bases not matched to a gene: 8. This CDR3 has 17 residues. In DNA form, the CDR3 reads TGTGCCAGCAGCCCACCCGGGGGGGCGACGAACACCGGGGAGCTGTTTTTT. Amino acids: CASSPPGGATNTGELFF.

The V gene is TRBV7-9, the J gene TRBJ2-7, with D possibly matching TRBD1 (5 bases). The ends were cut back, 5 bases at V and 6 bases at J, with 17 bases in the middle. Germline values: CDR1 SEHNR, CDR2 FQNEAQ (reference sequence). The CDR3 runs to 14 residues. The CDR3 DNA reads TGTGCCAGCAGCCCTTCATGGCAGGGTGGCGAGCAGTACTTC. It translates to CASSPSWQGGEQYF.

This rearrangement joins TRBV27 to TRBJ1-6; D ambiguous. This CDR3 spans 12 amino acids. Trimming took off 2 bases at V and 7 bases at J, with 3 bases between the two ends. Germline CDR1 is MNHEY and CDR2 is SMNVEV (reference sequence). The CDR3 nucleotides read TGTGCCAGCAGTTTACGGAATTCACCCCTCCACTTT. Protein: CASSLRNSPLHF.

V and J are TRBV30 and TRBJ1-5; D is undetermined. V was pared by 2 bases and J by 7 bases, with 12 bases between. The CDR3 runs 13 residues. Germline lookup yields CDR1 GTSNPN and CDR2 SVGIG (reference sequence). CDR3 bases: TGTGCCTGGAGTCCCGAGGGTTGGCAGCCCCAGCATTTT. It translates to CAWSPEGWQPQHF.

The chain links TRBV13 to TRBJ2-5; D is perhaps TRBD2 (6 bases). V was cut by 5 bases and J by 5 bases, with 18 bases left in between. This CDR3 region has 15 residues. Germline CDR1 and CDR2: PRHDT and FYEKMQ (reference sequence). CDR3 protein: CASSTVLAGWETQYF. The CDR3 DNA is TGTGCCAGCAGCACCGTACTAGCAGGGTGGGAGACCCAGTACTTC.

The V gene is TRBV5-4, the J gene TRBJ1-6; 9 positions agree with TRBD1. Germline CDR1 is SGHNT and CDR2 is YYREEE (reference sequence). The length of the CDR3 is 15 residues. V shed 4 bases, J shed 3 bases, and the junction held 2 bases outside the gene matches. CDR3 nucleotide sequence: TGTGCCAGCAGCCCGGGACAGGGCTATAATTCACCCCTCCACTTT. It specifies CASSPGQGYNSPLHF.

The chain recombines TRBV2 with TRBJ2-1; 9 bases match TRBD2. CDR3 length equals 16 residues. Germline values: CDR1 SNHLY, CDR2 FYNNEI. The V gene end was trimmed by 1 base and the J gene end by 7 bases; junction bases not matched to a gene: 8. The CDR3 spells CASSEVRGGLGNEQFF. The CDR3 nucleotides are TGTGCCAGCAGTGAAGTGCGGGGGGGCCTAGGGAATGAGCAGTTCTTC.

This clone has a handful of counts. The chain is built from TRBV11-2 and TRBJ1-1, with D possibly matching TRBD1 (5 bases). The CDR3 covers 16 residues. Germline V CDR1 and CDR2: SGHAT, FQNNGV. Trimming stripped 0 bases from V and 3 bases from J, with 14 bases between. Here the CDR3 DNA reads TGTGCCAGCAGCTTAGAGAGTAGGGGCGGGGACACTGAAGCTTTCTTT. Encoded protein: CASSLESRGGDTEAFF.

This clone was picked up one time. V gene TRBV24-1 combines with J gene TRBJ2-7, with 7 bases lining up with TRBD2. The J segment lost 0 bases and the V segment lost 10 bases, leaving 20 bases of the junction unmatched. The germline V gene has CDR1 KGHDR and CDR2 SFDVKD. This CDR3 comprises 18 residues. CDR3: CATNVLGTTTDSSYEQYF. The CDR3, as DNA: TGTGCCACTAACGTCCTCGGGACTACAACTGACAGCTCCTACGAGCAGTACTTC.

This chain joins TRBV19 and TRBJ2-7; perhaps TRBD2 as D (6 bases). CDR1 and CDR2 (germline): LNHDA, SQIVND (reference sequence). This CDR3 is 13 amino acids long. The V end was cut by 5 bases, the J end by 0 bases, with 8 bases between. The CDR3 DNA follows: TGTGCCAGTAGTGCGGGAAGCTCCTACGAGCAGTACTTC. Amino acids: CASSAGSSYEQYF.

V usage is TRBV5-8 and J usage is TRBJ2-5, with 8 bases lining up with TRBD2. Trimming cost V 2 bases and J 4 bases; bases outside gene matches: 10. Germline V lookup: CDR1 SGHTS, CDR2 YDEGEE. The CDR3 is 16 residues long. In DNA form, the CDR3 reads TGTGCCAGCAGCTTCGGTCGGGGGGGCCTAGGAGAGACCCAGTACTTC. As protein: CASSFGRGGLGETQYF. The whole variable domain, filled in from reference TRBV5-8 and TRBJ2-5, reads EAGVTQSPTHLIKTRGQQATLRCSPISGHTSVYWYQQALGLGLQFLLWYDEGEERNRGNFPPRFSGRQFPNYSSELNVNALELEDSALYLCASSFGRGGLGETQYFGPGTRLLVL.

The V and J genes are TRBV9 and TRBJ2-2; 10 bases line up with TRBD1. Germline V gene lookup returns CDR1 SGDLS and CDR2 YYNGEE. The CDR3 extends over 17 amino acids. V dropped 0 bases and J dropped 3; count of bases not matched to a gene: 5. This CDR3 reads CASSVGGGTGDTGELFF. The CDR3 DNA follows: TGTGCCAGCAGCGTAGGAGGCGGGACAGGGGACACCGGGGAGCTGTTTTTT.

The chain employs TRBV19 and TRBJ2-2; TRBD1 matches 7 bases. V was pared by 6 bases and J by 7 bases, with 8 bases of the junction left unmatched. The CDR3 sequence is 14 residues long. CDR1 LNHDA and CDR2 SQIVND come from the germline V gene (reference sequence). CDR3 residues: CASSLTGPVGELFF. In DNA, the CDR3 is TGTGCCAGTAGCCTGACAGGGCCGGTCGGGGAGCTGTTTTTT. The variable domain in full, completed from reference TRBV19 and TRBJ2-2, reads DGGITQSPKYLFRKEGQNVTLSCEQNLNHDAMYWYRQDPGQGLRLIYYSQIVNDFQKGDIAEGYSVSREKKESFPLTVTSAQKNPTAFYLCASSLTGPVGELFFGEGSRLTVL.

V and J are TRBV27 and TRBJ1-2; 10 bases map to TRBD1. The J segment lost 6 bases and the V segment lost 6 bases, leaving 10 bases of the junction unmatched. The CDR3 consists of 15 residues. Looked up from germline, CDR1 is MNHEY and CDR2 is SMNVEV (reference sequence). The CDR3 region is CASSHRDRGVNGYTF. CDR3 sequence (DNA): TGTGCCAGCAGCCACCGGGACAGGGGAGTTAATGGCTACACCTTC.

The chain is built from TRBV3-1 (or the pseudogene TRBV3-2) and TRBJ1-2; weak D call: TRBD1 (5 bases). The CDR3 spans 14 residues. Germline CDR1 is LGHDT and CDR2 is YNNKEL (reference sequence). Deletions cut 0 bases from V and 8 bases from J, with 13 bases between. In DNA, the CDR3 is TGTGCCAGCAGCCAAGACAGGGTAGTATGGGGCTACACCTTC. Translation: CASSQDRVVWGYTF.